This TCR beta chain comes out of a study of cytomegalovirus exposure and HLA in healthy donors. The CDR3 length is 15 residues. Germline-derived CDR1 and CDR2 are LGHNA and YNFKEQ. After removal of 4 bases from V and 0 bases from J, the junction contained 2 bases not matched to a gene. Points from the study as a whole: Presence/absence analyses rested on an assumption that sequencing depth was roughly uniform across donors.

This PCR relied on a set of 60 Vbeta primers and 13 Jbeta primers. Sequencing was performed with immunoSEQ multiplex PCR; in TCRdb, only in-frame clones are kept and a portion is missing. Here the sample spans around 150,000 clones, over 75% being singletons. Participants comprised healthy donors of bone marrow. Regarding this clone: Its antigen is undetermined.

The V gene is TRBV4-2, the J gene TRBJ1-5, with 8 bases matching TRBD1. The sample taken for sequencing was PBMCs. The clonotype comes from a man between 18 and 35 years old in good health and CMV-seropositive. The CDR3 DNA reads TGTGCCAGCAGCCGAGACAGGGGTAGCAATCAGCCCCAGCATTTT. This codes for CASSRDRGSNQPQHF.